Below, 18 T cell receptor delta chains from the same sample are listed, as sequenced in a study of γδ T cells in repeated Plasmodium falciparum infection. TCRdb repeated clone calling on the multiplex PCR reads with CATT. The sample comprises about 50,000 delta-chain clones, more than 1.5% of which are singletons, and about 23% rests with the top ten. Bulk repertoires came from Vgamma9/Vdelta2+ or Vdelta2-negative gammadelta T cells flow-sorted from PBMC. The sequencing sample was made of gamma-delta T cells from blood. These receptors all come from a pool of human donors (malaria-infected and uninfected, not separated).

This clone was detected ten times or more. This likely traces to a read error, being one base from a far larger clone. Other DNA sequences in this specimen translate into the identical CDR3. The chain couples TRDV1 to TRDJ1, with D perhaps matching TRDD3 (5 bases). The germline gives CDR1 TSWWSYY, CDR2 QGS. The CDR3 length is 17 residues. In nucleotides, the CDR3 is TGTGCTCTTTGTCTGATCCATGACTGGCGTCGGGACCATAAGCTCATCTTT. Amino acids: CALCLIHDWRRDHKLIF.

Points on this clone: TCRdb's protein, taken from a much larger clone, differs from this DNA's translation at residue 25, likely owing to a read error; the protein displayed comes from the DNA. The CDR3 is CALGESRPSLSDWGTPFYILTDKLTF. The CDR3 DNA is TGTGCTCTCGGGGAATCACGGCCTTCCTTATCCGACTGGGGGACTCCTTTTTACATTTTGACCGATAAACTCACCTTT. The V gene is given as TRDV1, and no J gene call is available; the table's TRDD3 call for D was not verified on the DNA. Germline CDR1 TSWWSYY, CDR2 QGS. The CDR3 totals 26 residues.

Comments on this clone: This DNA's translation differs at residue 17 from TCRdb's protein, which comes from a much larger clone; a read error is likely, and the protein shown is translated from the DNA. The chain has TRDV3 and TRDJ1, with a possible D match to TRDD2 (6 bases). The J gene, absent from TCRdb, was called here by matching the DNA to germline. Germline V gene sequence: CDR1 TVYSNPD, CDR2 GDNSRS (reference sequence). The CDR3 loop spans 21 amino acids. The CDR3 sequence: CATLKTVILPGWCPYTEKLIF. The CDR3 region has the DNA TGTGCTACGCTCAAAACCGTTATCCTACCGGGCTGGTGCCCATACACCGAGAAACTCATCTTT.

This clone has only a few counts. A read error is the likely source, as a far larger clone sits one nucleotide away. Other DNA sequences in this specimen translate into the identical CDR3. TRDV3 is the V gene, and the J gene was not called; TRDD3, the table's D call, lacks a check against the DNA. This CDR3 region has 20 residues. Germline assignment: CDR1 TVYSNPD and CDR2 GDNSRS (reference sequence). CDR3: CASDSYQGAGGYEATDKLIF. For the CDR3, the DNA is TGTGCCTCCGATTCTTATCAGGGTGCTGGGGGATACGAGGCCACCGATAAGCTCATCTTT.

This clone was detected only a few times. The protein TCRdb gives is from a much larger clone and does not agree with this DNA's translation at residue 22, likely a read error; the protein shown here comes from the DNA. The J gene is uncalled and the V gene is TRDV1; the D segment call TRDD3 is taken from the table without a DNA check. This CDR3 is built from 23 residues. The germline V gene has CDR1 TSWWSYY and CDR2 QGS. CDR3 region: CALGELPTRVYWGIPTYTDKLTF. Here the CDR3 DNA reads TGTGCTCTTGGGGAACTACCTACGAGGGTGTACTGGGGGATACCGACGTACACCGATAAACTCACCTTT.

In the case of this clone: A far bigger clonotype differs at one base, so this is likely a read error. Other DNA sequences of this sample code for an identical CDR3. The CDR3 loop reads CACDVFSTPTDKLIF. In nucleotides, the CDR3 is TGCGCCTGTGACGTCTTCTCCACCCCCACCGATAAACTCATCTTT. The V call is TRDV2, the J call TRDJ1; D not resolved. The J gene, not given by TCRdb, was assigned here from a germline match of the nucleotide sequence. CDR3 length equals 15 residues. The germline V gene encodes CDR1 GEAIGNYY and CDR2 EKD.

Comment on this clone: A read error likely explains why the TCRdb protein, taken from a much larger clone, differs from this DNA's translation at residue 9; the protein shown is translated from the DNA. Other DNA sequences in the sample encode the same CDR3. The rearrangement links TRDV3 to TRDJ1; D is possibly TRDD2 (6 bases). TCRdb gives no J gene; it was assigned here by matching the DNA to germline. Germline lookup yields CDR1 TVYSNPD and CDR2 GDNSRS (reference sequence). This CDR3 contains 13 residues. Written as DNA, the CDR3 is TGTGCCCTTCCTCTTGTTCTAACCGAGAAACTCATCTTT. This translates into CALPLVLTEKLIF.

With regard to this clone: The protein in TCRdb stems from a much larger clone and differs at residue 5 from this DNA's translation, likely a read error; here the protein is translated from the DNA. CDR3 in amino acids: CALGGRTPPSSGGYAPYTDKLIF. CDR3 in DNA: TGTGCTCTTGGGGGACGGACCCCGCCTTCGTCTGGGGGATACGCTCCCTACACCGATAAACTCATCTTT. The rearrangement links TRDV1 to TRDJ1; 12 bases are shared with TRDD3. Germline matching of the DNA provided the J gene here, since TCRdb leaves it blank. The CDR3 is made up of 23 amino acids. V shed 4 bases, J shed 0 bases, and the junction held 24 bases outside the gene matches. Germline CDR1 reads TSWWSYY; CDR2 reads QGS.

The sample holds many counts of this clone. For this DNA, TCRdb reports the protein of a much larger clone, which diverges at residue 3, most likely from a read error; the protein presented here is translated directly from the DNA. V gene TRAV38-2/DV8 combines with J gene TRDJ1; 8 bases align to TRDD3. No J segment appears in TCRdb, so it was assigned here by matching the sequence to germline. CDR1 and CDR2 (germline): TSESDYY, QEAYKQQN. CDR3 length: 23 amino acids. CDR3 sequence reads: CACRSRRPQTARGYTEYTDKLIF. The DNA for the CDR3 is TGTGCTTGTAGGAGCCGCCGACCCCAAACCGCCCGGGGATACACCGAGTACACCGATAAACTCATCTTT.

This clone came up a few times. A read error is the likely source, as a far larger clone sits one nucleotide away. This specimen includes other DNA sequences encoding the same CDR3. The V gene is TRDV1, the J gene TRDJ1, with TRDD3 identical over 10 bases. In the absence of a J gene in TCRdb, the DNA was matched to germline to assign it here. The CDR3 is made up of 23 amino acids. Germline CDR1 TSWWSYY, CDR2 QGS. The V and J ends lost 1 base and 0 bases, in that order; junction bases with no gene match: 23. The CDR3 here is CALGEPSTFFPLGGYFYTDKLIF. The CDR3 coding sequence is TGTGCTCTTGGGGAACCGTCCACCTTTTTTCCCCTTGGGGGATACTTTTACACCGATAAACTCATCTTT.

Only a few counts were recorded for this clone. Translating this DNA gives a protein that differs at residue 19 from the TCRdb one, which belongs to a much larger clone; a read error is likely, and the protein shown is this translation. V gene TRDV1 combines with J gene TRDJ1; the match to TRDD3 covers 11 bases. TCRdb carries no J gene annotation; the J gene was assigned here by matching the DNA with germline. J lost 6 bases, V lost 2 bases, and 29 bases had no gene match. From germline, CDR1 is TSWWSYY and CDR2 QGS. This CDR3 spans 23 amino acids. CDR3 coding DNA: TGTGCTCTTGGGGAAAAAGTTTGCCATGGAGACTGGGGGATAAGTGGGAATACCAATAAACTCATCTTT. Its translation: CALGEKVCHGDWGISGNTNKLIF.

This clone has a count of ten or more. Compared with germline, one end of the junction differs, possibly owing to a read error. V usage is TRDV1 and J usage is TRDJ1; 12 bases fit TRDD3. The V gene's germline CDR1 is TSWWSYY and CDR2 QGS. The CDR3 extends over 21 amino acids. CDR3 sequence: CALGEPFLPYWGILSEKKLIF. The CDR3 bases are TGTGCTCTTGGAGAACCCTTCCTCCCGTACTGGGGGATACTCTCAGAAAAAAAACTCATCTTT.

CDR3 loop: CACDTGKGLLGDRNLIF. Here the CDR3 DNA reads TGTGCCTGTGACACCGGGAAGGGTCTACTGGGGGACCGTAACCTCATCTTT. The V gene is TRDV2, but the J gene lacks a call; the D call of TRDD3 is as the table states it, not checked on the DNA. Per germline, CDR1 GEAIGNYY and CDR2 EKD. The CDR3 sequence is 17 residues long.

As regards this clone: TCRdb's entry gives the protein of a much larger clone, which mismatches this DNA's translation at residue 16, likely from a read error; the protein reported here is translated from the DNA. The DNA of the CDR3 is TGTGCTCTTGGGAAGGGCCCCCCAGGACCTCTACCCTGGGGGTACGCCGATAAACTCATCTTT. It is translated as CALGKGPPGPLPWGYADKLIF. This rearrangement joins TRDV1 to TRDJ1, with 7 bases that match TRDD3. TCRdb is silent on the J gene; assignment here came from matching the DNA to germline. The CDR3 covers 21 residues. Germline V gene lookup returns CDR1 TSWWSYY and CDR2 QGS. J gave up 3 bases and V 5 bases, and 27 bases lay outside the gene matches.

This clone was seen only a few times. TCRdb shows a much larger clone's protein in place of this DNA's translation, and the two differ at residue 17, likely through a read error; the protein shown is translated from the DNA. The rearrangement uses TRDV1 and TRDJ1, with 9 positions matching TRDD2. TCRdb gives no J gene; it was assigned here by matching the DNA to germline. The germline V gene encodes CDR1 TSWWSYY and CDR2 QGS. CDR3 size: 24 residues. V shed 3 bases and J 3 bases; nucleotides not matched to a gene: 32. The CDR3 sequence: CALGDGAFLRAMRGTSDRPDKLIF. CDR3 nucleotide sequence: TGTGCTCTTGGGGATGGCGCCTTCCTACGAGCCATGCGGGGGACTTCCGACCGGCCCGATAAACTCATCTTT.

A remark on this clone: A read error is the likely source, as a far larger clone sits one nucleotide away. The same CDR3 also results from other DNA sequences found in this sample. V gene TRDV1 combines with J gene TRDJ1; D is uncertain. Here the J gene came from matching the DNA to germline, since TCRdb omits it. The CDR3 runs 24 residues. Germline V gives CDR1 TSWWSYY, CDR2 QGS. Trimming took off 0 bases at V and 0 bases at J, with 35 bases between the two ends. CDR3 in DNA: TGTGCTCTTGGGGAACTTAAAGTACTAGAGCCATTACCTCGTGTACGCATCTACACCGATAAACTCATCTTT. Amino acid sequence: CALGELKVLEPLPRVRIYTDKLIF.

As concerns this clone: This DNA's translation differs at residue 8 from TCRdb's protein, which comes from a much larger clone; a read error is likely, and the protein shown is translated from the DNA. This rearrangement joins TRDV1 to TRDJ1, with TRDD3 identical over 11 bases. Germline-derived CDR1 and CDR2 are TSWWSYY and QGS. Germline trimming cut 1 base from V and 6 bases from J; bases unmatched to any gene: 37. The CDR3 extends over 26 amino acids. CDR3: CALGEPRLIPYWGIIGIGGPRHKLIF. Here the CDR3 DNA reads TGTGCTCTTGGGGAACCTAGACTCATCCCGTACTGGGGGATAATCGGGATCGGGGGGCCTCGTCATAAACTCATCTTT.

This clone appeared a few times. A far larger clone is one nucleotide away, so this likely arose from a read error. The sample carries other DNA sequences with the same CDR3. The gene calls are TRDV1 and TRDJ1, with D perhaps matching TRDD3 (6 bases). TCRdb does not report a J gene; here it was assigned by matching the DNA to germline references. Trimming shortened V by 3 bases and J by 0 bases, and 11 bases separated the two germline ends. Germline loops: CDR1 TSWWSYY, CDR2 QGS. CDR3 length: 15 amino acids. The CDR3 nucleotides are TGTGCTCTTGGGGAGTCGTACTGGGACACCGATAAACTCATCTTT. Translating it yields CALGESYWDTDKLIF.